This T cell receptor beta chain was observed in a study of spatial heterogeneity in lung cancer. The wider study: Beta-chain sequences consistently outnumbered alpha-chain sequences in detection. Study-wide points: Circulating ubiquitous expanded tumor TCRs were observed more frequently at resection than at follow-up.

Details on this clonotype: Its specificity is unknown.

The time point is: sample taken at primary tumor resection. Researchers sequenced whole RNA taken from tumor, nontumor lung or frozen PBMC without sorting. TCRdb called the 5' RACE reads again in MiXCR, with one record for every CDR3 protein. There are 39,000 or so distinct CDR3 sequences in the sample; roughly 7.4% occur only once, and under 30% lies in the top ten. The CDR3 contains 15 residues. From germline, CDR1 is SGHTA and CDR2 FQGNSA. The V segment lost 5 bases and the J segment 2 bases; nucleotides outside the gene matches: 6. The V and J genes are TRBV7-2 and TRBJ1-5, with TRBD1 identical over 7 bases. The input for sequencing was PBMCs, taken at surgery. The origin of this receptor is a male donor with early-stage non-small cell lung cancer. The CDR3 loop reads CASSPEGTGNQPQHF. Here the CDR3 DNA reads TGTGCCAGCAGCCCAGAGGGGACAGGCAATCAGCCCCAGCATTTT.